A single sample is the source of the 10 T cell receptor beta chains below, sequenced in a study of T cells in Graves' hyperthyroidism and ophthalmopathy. The TCR beta CDR3 regions underwent amplification using RNA transcripts as the source. Carried out on the TCR CDR3, a first-round RT-PCR used the HTBI primer set. One entry per CDR3 protein results from TCRdb running MiXCR on the multiplex PCR reads. The table includes about 620,000 distinct CDR3 sequences, 15% to 20% detected once. The sequenced sample was blood. All receptors derive from a woman aged 25 to 39 with Graves' hyperthyroidism.

Ten or more counts support this clonotype. CDR3 loop: CASSYQTGLARRSYNEQFF. CDR3 nucleotide sequence: TGTGCCAGCAGCTACCAAACCGGACTAGCGAGACGCTCCTACAATGAGCAGTTCTTC. The rearrangement joins TRBV13 to TRBJ2-1; TRBD2 agrees at 9 bases. V gave up 4 bases and J gave up 0 bases; unmatched junction bases: 13. This CDR3 is built from 19 residues. Germline lookup yields CDR1 PRHDT and CDR2 FYEKMQ (reference sequence).

This clonotype was recorded at least ten times. This chain connects TRBV11-1 to TRBJ2-1; 7 nucleotides line up with TRBD1. Germline CDR1 SGHAT, CDR2 FQDESV (reference sequence). The CDR3 is made up of 15 amino acids. The V segment lost 4 bases and the J segment 2 bases; nucleotides outside the gene matches: 5. CDR3: CASSSRDSTYNEQFF. Written as DNA, the CDR3 is TGTGCCAGCAGCTCCCGGGACAGTACCTACAATGAGCAGTTCTTC.

This clonotype was observed a handful of times. This chain uses TRBV10-3 with TRBJ1-1; 7 bases are shared with TRBD1. Trimming at V came to 0 bases and at J to 3 bases, leaving 4 bases not matched to a gene. CDR1 is ENHRY, CDR2 SYGVKD, per germline. There are 15 residues in the CDR3. The CDR3 here is CAISESGTEDTEAFF. The CDR3 region has the DNA TGTGCCATCAGTGAGTCTGGGACAGAGGACACTGAAGCTTTCTTT.

This clonotype was observed many times. The V and J genes are TRBV12-3 or TRBV12-4 and TRBJ2-7; 10 nucleotides align to TRBD2. The CDR3 contains 17 residues. Losses at the gene ends were 7 bases for V and 9 bases for J; bases not matched to a gene: 21. The CDR3 sequence: CASTSDGTLAGSTRQYF. The CDR3 nucleotides read TGTGCCAGCACCTCGGACGGTACACTAGCGGGAAGTACGAGGCAGTACTTC.

This clonotype was detected many times. The rearrangement uses TRBV15 and TRBJ2-7; 13 positions match TRBD2. CDR1 and CDR2 (germline): LNHNV, YYDKDF (reference sequence). CDR3 length: 16 residues. V trimming: 3 bases; J trimming: 0 bases; junction bases outside the gene matches: 2. The CDR3 sequence is CATSRGLAGSSYEQYF. CDR3 DNA: TGTGCCACCAGCAGGGGACTAGCGGGGAGCTCCTACGAGCAGTACTTC.

This clonotype was found many times. The chain employs TRBV7-2 and TRBJ1-1; D call uncertain. The CDR3 loop spans 14 amino acids. The germline CDR1 and CDR2 sequences are SGHTA and FQGNSA. Trimming removed 5 bases from V and 2 bases from J, with 12 bases in between. CDR3 sequence: CASSPAGRNTEAFF. The DNA of the CDR3 is TGTGCCAGCAGCCCCGCGGGAAGAAACACTGAAGCTTTCTTT.

This clonotype was counted many times. The chain uses TRBV28 and TRBJ1-1; D possibly corresponds to TRBD1 (5 bases). The CDR3 spans 16 residues. V lost 6 bases to trimming and J lost 1 base, with 18 bases between them. Germline V lookup: CDR1 MDHEN, CDR2 SYDVKM. CDR3 DNA: TGTGCCAGCAGACCGTTGGGGGACGGCGCGAACACTGAAGCTTTCTTT. Residues: CASRPLGDGANTEAFF.

In this sample, this clonotype turned up many times. V is TRBV2 and J is TRBJ2-7; no clear D gene. CDR3 length equals 13 residues. Trimming took off 3 bases at V and 2 bases at J, with 8 bases between the two ends. Germline CDR1 reads SNHLY; CDR2 reads FYNNEI. The CDR3 reads CASSEDLAYEQYF. DNA of the CDR3: TGTGCCAGCAGTGAGGACCTAGCCTACGAGCAGTACTTC.

This rearrangement joins TRBV4-1 to TRBJ1-2, with a tentative D call TRBD1 (6 bases). Germline assignment: CDR1 MGHRA and CDR2 YSYEKL. The CDR3 totals 15 residues. The germline V and J ends were trimmed by 1 base and 1 base, with 10 bases remaining between them. The CDR3 DNA sequence: TGCGCCAGCAGCCAAGGGACAGCCTTTAACTATGGCTACACCTTC. It yields the protein CASSQGTAFNYGYTF.

This clonotype has at least ten counts. DNA of the CDR3: TGTGCCAGCAGCTTTAGCCAGGTCTATGGCTACACCTTC. Translation: CASSFSQVYGYTF. The chain recombines TRBV7-2 with TRBJ1-2; D unclear. V lost 3 bases to trimming and J lost 4 bases, with 9 bases between them. From germline, CDR1 is SGHTA and CDR2 FQGNSA. This CDR3 comprises 13 residues.